This TCR beta chain is drawn from a study of blood T cell repertoires in COVID-19. Study at large: Acute-phase and convalescent COVID-19 samples originated in the United States, Italy and Spain. T cells, B-cell-depleted T cells, or PBMCs supplied cDNA or gDNA.

Original methodology: Amplified reference gene primers provided the basis for estimating nucleated cell counts. Generated by immunoSEQ multiplex PCR, the TCRdb table keeps only in-frame clones and is missing some. V and J calls and clone size are those listed in that table; D and trimming were worked out from the DNA. The data show 15,000 to 20,000 clones, roughly 80% seen once. The sample taken for sequencing was peripheral blood. The origin of this receptor is a man aged 55 to 70 with active or convalescent COVID-19.

The CDR3 DNA is TGTGCCAGCAGTCCCCGGGACAGGGGTAAAGATACGCAGTATTTT. Translating gives CASSPRDRGKDTQYF. The V gene is TRBV6-6, the J gene TRBJ2-3, with 10 positions matching TRBD1. This CDR3 is built from 15 residues. Germline V gene lookup returns CDR1 MNHNY and CDR2 SVGAGI (reference sequence). V shed 5 bases and J 5 bases; nucleotides not matched to a gene: 7.